This is a list of T cell receptor beta chains from one sample in a study of identical twins. One entry per CDR3 protein results from TCRdb running MiXCR on the 5' RACE reads. The repertoire includes approximately 1.8 million distinct CDR3 sequences, less than 35% of them detected once, and about 0.27% sits in the top ten. The sample taken for sequencing was cord blood. The origin of the receptors is a newborn girl in good health. Each CDR3 is given with its conserved first and last residue. The D gene is left open where the match is weak. Only part of the rows carry a size: once, few, many, or a class if the clone is expanded.

v_call	j_call	d_call	clone_size	cdr3_nt	cdr3_aa
TRBV20-1	TRBJ2-1	TRBD2	.	TGCAGTGCCACCCGACTAGCGGGGTACAATGAGCAGTTCTTC	CSATRLAGYNEQFF
TRBV19	TRBJ1-1	.	.	TGTGCCAGTAGTGTCAGGGGTTGGGACACTGAAGCTTTCTTT	CASSVRGWDTEAFF
TRBV28	TRBJ2-7	.	few	TGTGCCAGCAGCCCCGGCCCGTACGGGTCAGAGCAGTACTTC	CASSPGPYGSEQYF
TRBV27	TRBJ2-1	TRBD2	.	TGTGCCAGCAGTGACCTCCTAGCGGGAGGGTCCTACGATGAGCAGTTCTTC	CASSDLLAGGSYDEQFF
TRBV3-1	TRBJ1-5	.	.	TGTGCCAGCAGCCCCAGATCCGATAGCAATCAGCCCCAGCATTTT	CASSPRSDSNQPQHF
TRBV4-2	TRBJ1-4	.	.	TGTGCCAGCAGCCAAGATCGCAGGGTAACTAATGAAAAACTGTTTTTT	CASSQDRRVTNEKLFF
TRBV19	TRBJ2-5	TRBD2	.	TGTGCCAGTAGTATCGGGGCTAGCGGGGAACAAGAGACCCAGTACTTC	CASSIGASGEQETQYF
TRBV12-3/TRBV12-4	TRBJ2-7	.	few	TGTGCCAGCAGGGGCTCGGACAGCTCCTACGAGCAGTACTTC	CASRGSDSSYEQYF
TRBV6-2/TRBV6-3	TRBJ2-5	.	.	TGTGTCAGCAGTTACCCAGAGACCCAGTACTTC	CVSSYPETQYF
TRBV28	TRBJ1-6	.	.	TGTGCCAGCAGAAACCCGATACAGGGTGAACCTAATTCACCCCTCCACTTT	CASRNPIQGEPNSPLHF
TRBV11-2	TRBJ2-2	TRBD2	.	TGTGCCAGCAGCCCGGGACTAGCGTTCGGGGAGCTGTTTTTT	CASSPGLAFGELFF
TRBV20-1	TRBJ2-1	TRBD1	.	TGCAGTGCTAGGGTTGACAGGGGAAAGTACAATGAGCAGTTCTTC	CSARVDRGKYNEQFF
TRBV28	TRBJ2-7	TRBD1	few	TGTGCCATCCTTAGGACAGGGCACGAGCAGTACTTC	CAILRTGHEQYF
TRBV24-1	TRBJ2-1	.	few	TGTGCCACCAGGGTGTCTGGGTGGGACAGCGGGCTAGGAAATGAGCAGTTCTTC	CATRVSGWDSGLGNEQFF
TRBV3-1	TRBJ1-5	.	once	TGTGCCAGCAGCCAAAATACAGGACCAAGGCAGCCCCAGCATTTT	CASSQNTGPRQPQHF
TRBV28	TRBJ1-2	TRBD1	few	TGTGCCAGCAGTGGTACCGGGACAGGGACTTATGGCTACACCTTC	CASSGTGTGTYGYTF
TRBV29-1	TRBJ2-2	TRBD2	.	TGCAGCGTTGATTTAGCGGGTACAAACACCGGGGAGCTGTTTTTT	CSVDLAGTNTGELFF
TRBV18	TRBJ2-4	TRBD2	.	TGTGCCAGCTCACCAGTAGCGGGTAATTTAAACATTCAGTACTTC	CASSPVAGNLNIQYF
TRBV29-1	TRBJ2-7	.	many	TGCAGCGTTGCCCAGGGGGGGTCCTACGAGCAGTACTTC	CSVAQGGSYEQYF
TRBV10-3	TRBJ2-3	TRBD2	many	TGTGCCATCAGTGTCCCTAGCGGGGGAGATACGCAGTATTTT	CAISVPSGGDTQYF
TRBV20-1	TRBJ2-5	TRBD2	.	TGCAGTGCTACCCACCCCGAACTAGCGGGGGGGCTCAGTGAGACCCAGTACTTC	CSATHPELAGGLSETQYF
TRBV4-1	TRBJ2-3	.	.	TGCGCCAGCAGCCAAGATCGTCGTGCCACTAGCACAGATACGCAGTATTTT	CASSQDRRATSTDTQYF
TRBV12-3/TRBV12-4	TRBJ2-3	.	.	TGTGCCAGCAGTTTAAATACCATCACAGATACGCAGTATTTT	CASSLNTITDTQYF
TRBV2	TRBJ2-7	TRBD2	.	TGTGCCAGCAGACCCCTAGCGGGGGTTTCCTACGAGCAGTACTTC	CASRPLAGVSYEQYF
TRBV19	TRBJ1-2	.	few	TGTGCCAGTAGTATCCTGGACAGTAGGGGCTACACCTTC	CASSILDSRGYTF
TRBV6-5	TRBJ1-1	.	few	TGTGCCAGCAGTTACTCGGCCGTTTGGGGGAGGGTCGGGGACACTGAAGCTTTCTTT	CASSYSAVWGRVGDTEAFF
TRBV28	TRBJ1-4	TRBD1	.	TGTGCCAGCAGTTATCCACAGGGGGGGAATGAAAAACTGTTTTTT	CASSYPQGGNEKLFF
TRBV11-2	TRBJ2-2	TRBD2	.	TGTGCCAGCAGCCGGACTAGTGAGGCCGGGGAGCTGTTTTTT	CASSRTSEAGELFF
TRBV3-1	TRBJ2-4	TRBD2	.	TGTGCCAGCAGCCCCGGGACTACCCGTGGGCAGTACTTC	CASSPGTTRGQYF
TRBV5-6	TRBJ2-5	.	.	TGTGCCAGCAGCTTGGTGGGACGGCAACAAGAGACCCAGTACTTC	CASSLVGRQQETQYF
TRBV20-1	TRBJ1-4	.	.	TGCAGTGCTCCACTCGGGGGATCGTTCAATGAAAAACTGTTTTTT	CSAPLGGSFNEKLFF
TRBV24-1	TRBJ2-5	.	.	TGTGCCACCAGTGATTTGTCTAGATATCAAGAGACCCAGTACTTC	CATSDLSRYQETQYF
TRBV27	TRBJ1-1	.	.	TGTGCCAGCAGTTCCTGGGGGGGGCGCGGCACTGAAGCTTTCTTT	CASSSWGGRGTEAFF
TRBV5-6	TRBJ2-1	.	few	TGTGCCAGCAGCTTGGTAACTCCTCTGAGTTGGAATGAGCAGTTCTTC	CASSLVTPLSWNEQFF
TRBV6-1	TRBJ2-1	.	.	TGTGCCAGCAGTGCTCTTAGCTTCGGAGAGCAGTTCTTC	CASSALSFGEQFF
TRBV20-1	TRBJ2-7	TRBD1	few	TGCAGTACCCCGAGAACTGACAGGGGAGGAATCCACTACGAGCAGTACTTC	CSTPRTDRGGIHYEQYF
TRBV12-5	TRBJ2-7	.	few	TGTGCTAGTGGTTTGGTACCACCCGGCTACGAGCAGTACTTC	CASGLVPPGYEQYF
TRBV6-4	TRBJ1-5	.	few	TGTGCCAGCAGTGACCCCTTTACAGGGATCAATCAGCCCCAGCATTTT	CASSDPFTGINQPQHF
TRBV3-1	TRBJ1-5	TRBD1	few	TGTGCCAGCAGCCAAGATATTACAGGGGGTCAGCCCCAGCATTTT	CASSQDITGGQPQHF
TRBV20-1	TRBJ2-7	.	few	TGCAGTGCTAGAGATCGGAAACTAGTAGGTTACGAGCAGTACTTC	CSARDRKLVGYEQYF
TRBV29-1	TRBJ2-7	.	many	TGCAGCGTGGAGGAGAGCTCCTACGAGCAGTACTTC	CSVEESSYEQYF
TRBV15	TRBJ2-3	.	many	TGTGCCACCAGCAGCAGCACAGATACGCAGTATTTT	CATSSSTDTQYF
TRBV2	TRBJ1-2	.	.	TGTGCCAGCAGTGAGACTCGGCGGGGGAAACACTATGGCTACACCTTC	CASSETRRGKHYGYTF
TRBV9	TRBJ2-5	.	few	TGTGCCAGCAGCCCCCGTGGAATGGGACAGACCCAGTACTTC	CASSPRGMGQTQYF
TRBV4-1	TRBJ2-3	TRBD1	few	TGCGCCAGCAGCCAAGACATTGGAGGACAGGGGACGCAGTATTTT	CASSQDIGGQGTQYF
TRBV4-2	TRBJ2-1	.	.	TGTGCCAGCAGCCAAGGGGCAGGGGAAATGGGTGAGCAGTTCTTC	CASSQGAGEMGEQFF
TRBV29-1	TRBJ2-7	.	few	TGCAGCGTTGAAGATCCCGGGTCGGGAGCCTACGAGCAGTACTTC	CSVEDPGSGAYEQYF
TRBV20-1	TRBJ2-1	TRBD2	.	TGCAGTGCTCCGACTAGCGGGAGGGTTGGCGAGCAGTTCTTC	CSAPTSGRVGEQFF